This TCR beta chain was sequenced for a study of shared clonotypes between healthy human individuals. Study results and limitations: Among a handful of donors, 4.5% to 5.5% of naive CD4 clonotypes were found in common.

Clones were sequenced by immunoSEQ multiplex PCR, and TCRdb holds only the in-frame ones, with some missing. The sample shows about 1.5 million clones, 95% to 99% of them seen only once. CDR1 KGHSH and CDR2 LQKENI come from the germline V gene. This CDR3 is 15 amino acids long. The J segment lost 6 bases and the V segment lost 2 bases, leaving 7 bases of the junction unmatched. Note on this clone: What it binds is not known.

The sequence was collected from a young man in good health. Sample: naive CD4+ T cells sorted from blood. The subset here: CD45RA+ positively selected. The rearrangement links TRBV18 to TRBJ2-3; 8 positions match TRBD1. In DNA, the CDR3 is TGTGCCAGCTCACCAGAAACAGGGGGACGGGATACGCAGTATTTT. Its protein product is CASSPETGGRDTQYF.